This entry features one T cell receptor beta chain sequence. Its antigen is as yet unknown. Germline lookup yields CDR1 GTSNPN and CDR2 SVGIG (reference sequence). The CDR3 extends over 12 amino acids. Trimming shortened V by 0 bases and J by 7 bases, and 10 bases separated the two germline ends. Profiled with immunoSEQ multiplex PCR; TCRdb holds only in-frame clones, not every one. The data contain 200,000 to 250,000 clones, 90% to 95% of them singletons. This entry belongs to a study of T cell responses to AZD1222 COVID-19 vaccine. Study-level findings and limits: White British ancestry dominated among donors, who included more females, and clonal diversity was possibly underestimated. Baseline antibody screening turned up just six seropositive AZD1222 recipients.

The rearrangement links TRBV30 to TRBJ2-7; tentatively, D is TRBD2 (5 bases). The sample in question was peripheral blood, obtained 28 days after the second dose of the MenACWY control vaccine. The source is an adult who received the MenACWY meningococcal vaccine as a control. CDR3 residues: CAWSVAGDEQYF. CDR3 coding DNA: TGTGCCTGGAGTGTAGCCGGGGATGAGCAGTACTTC.